This T cell receptor (beta chain) came from a study of spatial heterogeneity in lung cancer (dated by TCRdb to about 2019). About the study as a whole: Beta-chain transcripts were consistently detected in greater numbers than alpha-chain transcripts, which likely reflected higher beta-chain transcript abundance. At surgery, both alpha and beta chains were TCR-sequenced in approximately 210 tumor regions, approximately 64 matched nontumor lung samples and 50 to 60 PBMC samples. TCR alpha and beta repertoires were quantitatively compared across multiple tumor regions, matched nontumor lung and blood in non-small cell lung cancer. In the raw uncorrected reads, each unique combination of TCR and UMI appeared on average more than ten times. TCR repertoire features were related to nonsynonymous mutation counts determined by whole-exome sequencing of tumor tissue.

Libraries were constructed by 5' RACE. The instrument given in TCRdb is NextSeq 500. The TCR library protocol attached a unique molecular identifier to each TCR cDNA molecule to allow correction of PCR and sequencing errors. In the original analysis: TCR identification, UMI-based error correction and CDR3 extraction were performed with Decombinator tools. Expanded TCRs were defined as those above a frequency of 2 per 1,000, corresponding to the top 1% of the tumor frequency distribution. Renyi diversity was computed with the R vegan package after each repertoire had been subsampled 100 times to 5,000 TCRs. To build CDR3 similarity networks, amino acid triplet string-kernel similarity was used, and CDR3s were connected when their pairwise similarity was above 0.82. Using fastp trimming at Q25 and MiXCR clonotype assembly, TCRdb reanalyzed the public sequencing data and kept in-frame beta chains. Records with the same CDR3 protein are collapsed into one entry carrying the most frequent genes and DNA. In this record, the V and J calls reflect TCRdb's handling and not the investigators' own analysis. The sample contains around 4,000 distinct CDR3 sequences, 34% of them found a single time. The ten top clones hold around 36% of the sample.

The time point label, as the study defines it: sample taken at primary tumor resection. TCR sequencing used whole RNA extracted from tumor and nontumor lung tissue, or from cryopreserved PBMC samples, without cell sorting. Samples were obtained from approximately 70 patients with early-stage, untreated non-small cell lung cancer from the lung TRACERx cohort. Patients were selected for TCR sequencing only if sufficient RNA was available from at least two tumor regions. CDR1 is given as MNHEY and CDR2 as SVGAGI, both from the germline V gene. Clipping removes 4 bases from V and 14 bases from J, with 18 as the unmatched junction base count. Its CDR3 holds 15 amino acids, cysteine through phenylalanine. The entry retains the CDR3 DNA only, 45 bases that are in frame from base 1. The investigation overall reported the following: Ubiquitous expanded tumor TCRs showed up in blood more often at tumor resection than at routine follow-up. Additional single-cell paired TCR alpha and beta sequencing was considered necessary to confirm, at a functional level, the hypothesis that regional TCRs recognize regional mutations.

As for this clonotype: The target of this receptor is not known. No clone much larger than this one lies a single base away; base qualities are absent. This beta chain turned up in a library designed for alpha chains; as an off-target read, its abundance says little.

The receptor chain draws on TRBV6-5 and TRBJ2-5, with 8 junctional bases fitting TRBD1. This material consisted of PBMCs, taken at surgery. This receptor was taken from a male donor with early-stage non-small cell lung cancer. Here is the DNA: TGTGCCAGCAGTTCGATTGGACAGGGTGCCCCCGTTAATTACTTC. Protein translation: CASSSIGQGAPVNYF.